The clone carrying this T cell receptor (beta chain) was detected many times. Its antigen is undetermined. As to time point: longitudinal time-point 2. CDR1 is SGHVS, CDR2 FQNEAQ, per germline. Trimming left V 2 bases short and J 4 bases short, with 11 bases between. This CDR3 region has 14 residues. Via MiXCR, TCRdb re-called the 5' RACE reads, giving one row per CDR3 protein. The table lists about 80,000 distinct CDR3 sequences, over 4.5% of them singletons. The entry originates in a study of neurological immune-mediated disorders. Study details: Relapsing-remitting forms accounted for most of the roughly 35 multiple sclerosis patients and secondary progressive forms for 3.

Findings of the study overall: Phylogenetic grouping assigned the repertoires of 18 of 34 multiple sclerosis patients to a single related-CDR3 cluster, representing a possible signature.

The sequence was collected from a woman aged 55-75 years with multiple sclerosis. The specimen sequenced was PBMCs. The J gene is TRBJ1-1, the V gene TRBV7-8; D call uncertain. The CDR3 spells CASSLSHTATEAFF. DNA for the CDR3: TGTGCCAGCAGCTTATCGCATACCGCCACTGAAGCTTTCTTT.